Listed below are T cell receptor beta chains from one sample, sequenced in a study of T cell repertoires in cytomegalovirus infection. What these receptors recognize is not known. TCRdb processed the reads anew with MiXCR; each CDR3 protein has one entry. The sample comprises approximately 350,000 distinct CDR3 sequences, roughly a third of which are singletons, and approximately 12% rests with the top ten. The material was cultured PBMCs, obtained from culture after CMV antigen stimulation. The receptors were gathered from a human donor in good health (CMV status not recorded). Some clones in this sample may be carry-over from other donors' samples. CDR3s include the opening cysteine and the closing phenylalanine or tryptophan. Fields, in order: D gene, V gene, CDR3 length, J gene, clone size, CDR3 DNA, CDR3 protein. The D gene is left open where the match is weak. Expanded clones get a size class; other rows say once, few or many, or leave the size out.

>NA|TRBV4-3|14|TRBJ2-2|few
TGCGCCAGCAGCCAGAGCGGCGGACCCGGGGAGCTGTTTTTT
CASSQSGGPGELFF
>TRBD1|TRBV7-9|14|TRBJ2-5|NA
TGTGCCAGCAGCGGGGGACAGTACCAAGAGACCCAGTACTTC
CASSGGQYQETQYF
>NA|TRBV7-9|13|TRBJ2-3|few
TGTGCCAGCAGCTCCGGGGTCGAGGATACGCAGTATTTT
CASSSGVEDTQYF
>NA|TRBV29-1|13|TRBJ1-1|NA
TGCAGCGTCCGGGACGGAAAGAACACTGAAGCTTTCTTT
CSVRDGKNTEAFF
>TRBD1|TRBV6-5|17|TRBJ1-2|few
TGTGCCAGCAGTTCCGGGACAGGAATCGGGGGCTACTATGGCTACACCTTC
CASSSGTGIGGYYGYTF
>NA|TRBV5-6|16|TRBJ2-2|NA
TGTGCCAGCAGCAAGGAGGTGGCAGGTAGGACCGGGGAGCTGTTTTTT
CASSKEVAGRTGELFF
>NA|TRBV7-8|15|TRBJ1-5|NA
TGTGCCAGCAGCGTAACAGGGATTAGCAATCAGCCCCAGCATTTT
CASSVTGISNQPQHF
>NA|TRBV7-6|14|TRBJ2-5|few
TGTGCTAGCAGCTTAGAGTTAAGATATGAGACCCAGTACTTC
CASSLELRYETQYF
>NA|TRBV18|14|TRBJ2-7|NA
TGTGCCAGTCGCAGGGGTGGAGAGGGGGACGAGCAGTACTTC
CASRRGGEGDEQYF
>NA|TRBV15|13|TRBJ2-3|NA
TGTGCCGCCTCACCACTAGGCACAGATACGCAGTATTTT
CAASPLGTDTQYF
>TRBD2|TRBV28|15|TRBJ2-7|NA
TGTGCCAGCAGAAATAGCGGGGGCGTTAAATACGAGCAGTACTTC
CASRNSGGVKYEQYF
>NA|TRBV2|15|TRBJ1-3|NA
TGTGCCAGCACCCCTGAAGGACAACTTGGAAACACCATATATTTT
CASTPEGQLGNTIYF
>NA|TRBV6-2/TRBV6-3|12|TRBJ2-1|few
TGTGCCAGCAGTCATGACTCGAATCGGCAGTTCTTC
CASSHDSNRQFF
>NA|TRBV24-1|18|TRBJ1-3|NA
TGTGCCACCACTAAACAACTCGAGGGGGTTCCCTCTGGAAACACCATATATTTT
CATTKQLEGVPSGNTIYF
>NA|TRBV7-2|13|TRBJ1-2|few
TGTGCCAGCACGGACGCCCGGGGCTATGGCTACACCTTC
CASTDARGYGYTF
>NA|TRBV5-4|13|TRBJ2-5|NA
TGTGCCAGCAGCTTTCCTTCGCAAGAGACCCAGTACTTC
CASSFPSQETQYF
>NA|TRBV5-4|15|TRBJ2-1|NA
TGTGCCAGCAACCTGGAAGTAGCGGCGTACAATGAGCAGTTCTTC
CASNLEVAAYNEQFF
>NA|TRBV9|14|TRBJ1-2|NA
TGTGCCAGCAGCTCTCGGACAGCTACCTATGGCTACACCTTC
CASSSRTATYGYTF
>NA|TRBV5-1|12|TRBJ2-1|NA
TGCGCCAGCAGCTTGTCCATCAATGAGCAGTTCTTC
CASSLSINEQFF
>NA|TRBV12-3/TRBV12-4|14|TRBJ2-7|few
TGTGCCAGCAGTTTCGGGGTCAGGGACTACGAGCAGTACTTC
CASSFGVRDYEQYF
>NA|TRBV7-2|15|TRBJ2-2|many
TGTGCCAGCAGCTTAGAAGCGGTGAACACCGGGGAGCTGTTTTTT
CASSLEAVNTGELFF
>NA|TRBV28|15|TRBJ2-2|NA
TGTGCCAGCAGTTCAGGGGTCGCGAACACCGGGGAGCTGTTTTTT
CASSSGVANTGELFF
>TRBD1|TRBV20-1|13|TRBJ1-2|NA
TGCAGTGCTAGTGACAGGGATTGGTATGGCTACACCTTC
CSASDRDWYGYTF
>NA|TRBV28|15|TRBJ2-7|once
TGTGCCAGCAGTTTAGGGGGCCCAGGCCCCTACGAGCAGTACTTC
CASSLGGPGPYEQYF
>NA|TRBV12-3/TRBV12-4|15|TRBJ2-3|NA
TGTGCCAGCAGTTTAGTACCAGAGGCAAGGGATACGCAGTATTTT
CASSLVPEARDTQYF
>TRBD1|TRBV18|16|TRBJ2-5|NA
TGTGCCAGCTCACCCCGGGCTGGACAGGGGGCAGAGACCCAGTACTTC
CASSPRAGQGAETQYF
>NA|TRBV4-3|16|TRBJ2-6|many
TGCGCCAGCAGCCAACTCCTGGCCGGCGAGGCCAACGTCCTGACTTTC
CASSQLLAGEANVLTF
>TRBD1|TRBV6-2/TRBV6-3|14|TRBJ1-2|NA
TGTGCCAGCCATCAGACAGGGGGCAACTATGGCTACACCTTC
CASHQTGGNYGYTF
>TRBD1|TRBV7-2|14|TRBJ1-1|many
TGTGCCAGCAGCCCGAGGACAGGGTCCACTGAAGCTTTCTTT
CASSPRTGSTEAFF
>NA|TRBV19|14|TRBJ1-2|NA
TGTGCCAGTAGTATGGAGATCTCCTCAAGTGGCTACACCTTC
CASSMEISSSGYTF
>NA|TRBV24-1|15|TRBJ1-3|NA
TGTGCCACCAGTGACTCGAGGACAGCTGGAAACACCATATATTTT
CATSDSRTAGNTIYF
>NA|TRBV11-3|15|TRBJ1-4|few
TGTGCCAGCAGCCCAGGACAGTCAACTAATGAAAAACTGTTTTTT
CASSPGQSTNEKLFF
>NA|TRBV7-2|15|TRBJ2-6|NA
TGTGCCAGCAGCTATGGGGTCTCCGGGGCCAACGTCCTGACTTTC
CASSYGVSGANVLTF
>NA|TRBV14|14|TRBJ2-2|NA
TGTGCCAGCAGCCAAGGGCGATATACCGGGGAGCTGTTTTTT
CASSQGRYTGELFF
>NA|TRBV20-1|13|TRBJ1-5|few
TGCAGTGCTAGGCTGGGGGGCAATCAGCCCCAGCATTTT
CSARLGGNQPQHF
>NA|TRBV9|15|TRBJ1-4|few
TGTGCCAGCAGCGTAAGGGGGGCATCGGATGAAAAACTGTTTTTT
CASSVRGASDEKLFF
>NA|TRBV19|16|TRBJ2-2|NA
TGTGCCAGTAGTTTCTCTCAGGGAACTTTCACCGGGAAGCTGTTTTTT
CASSFSQGTFTGKLFF
>NA|TRBV19|13|TRBJ1-1|NA
TGTGCCACCCAGGGGCAGGGCCGCACTGAAGCTTTCTTT
CATQGQGRTEAFF
>TRBD1|TRBV29-1|15|TRBJ1-2|few
TGCAGCGTTGAAGGTGGGGACAGGAGTAACTATGGCTACACCTTC
CSVEGGDRSNYGYTF
>NA|TRBV5-8|13|TRBJ2-3|NA
TGTGCCAGCAGCAGACTTCGCACAGATACGCAGTATTTT
CASSRLRTDTQYF
>NA|TRBV6-2/TRBV6-3|16|TRBJ1-1|NA
TGTGCCAGCAGCCCCGTCCCACTGTTGACAGGAACTACAGCTTTCTTT
CASSPVPLLTGTTAFF
>NA|TRBV2|14|TRBJ2-5|NA
TGTGCCAGCAGGACTGCCATGTACCAAGAGACCCAGTACTTC
CASRTAMYQETQYF
>TRBD1|TRBV4-1|15|TRBJ1-1|many
TGCGCCAGCAGCCAAGATTGGACAGGGGCGGCTGAAGCTTTCTTT
CASSQDWTGAAEAFF
>TRBD1|TRBV20-1|14|TRBJ1-5|few
TGCAGTGCTCACCAGGGGGGGAACAATCAGCCCCAGCATTTT
CSAHQGGNNQPQHF
>NA|TRBV2|13|TRBJ2-1|few
TGTGCCAGCCGCCGAGGAGCGAATAATGAGCAGTTCTTC
CASRRGANNEQFF
>TRBD1|TRBV7-2|15|TRBJ1-1|many
TGTGCCAGCAGCCGAAGGACAGGAGGGAACACTGAAGCTTTCTTT
CASSRRTGGNTEAFF
>NA|TRBV4-3|15|TRBJ2-5|NA
TGCGCCAGCAGCCAAGTTAGGGGCGGACAAGAGACCCAGTACTTC
CASSQVRGGQETQYF
>TRBD2|TRBV7-8|15|TRBJ2-5|many
TGTGCCAGCAGCTTGGGGACTAGCGGGAAAGAGACCCAGTACTTC
CASSLGTSGKETQYF
>TRBD1|TRBV7-2|17|TRBJ1-5|NA
TGTGCCAGCAGCTTAGTGGCAGGGGGCGCTGGCAATCAGCCCCAGCATTTT
CASSLVAGGAGNQPQHF
>TRBD2|TRBV7-6|11|TRBJ2-3|NA
TGTGCCATTATAAGCGGGGTAACGCAGTATTTT
CAIISGVTQYF
>TRBD1|TRBV7-6|14|TRBJ2-7|NA
TGTGCCAGCAGCTACGGGACAGTTTCCTACGAGCAGTACTTC
CASSYGTVSYEQYF
>NA|TRBV29-1|13|TRBJ2-7|NA
TGCAGCGTGGTACAGGGTCCCGGCTACGAGCAGTACTTC
CSVVQGPGYEQYF
>NA|TRBV7-2|14|TRBJ2-1|many
TGTGCCAGCAGCCGAGGTTACTTCCTGAGCGAGCAGTTCTTC
CASSRGYFLSEQFF
>TRBD2|TRBV4-3|19|TRBJ2-6|few
TGCGCCAGCAGCCGCGGGACTAGCGGGAGGAACTCTGGGGCCAACGTCCTGACTTTC
CASSRGTSGRNSGANVLTF
>TRBD2|TRBV10-3|16|TRBJ2-1|NA
TGTGCCATCAGTGAACCTAGCGGCTTAGCCAACAATGAGCAGTTCTTC
CAISEPSGLANNEQFF
>NA|TRBV6-6|14|TRBJ1-2|once
TGTGCCAGCCGAGGTGGGGGGGTAGACTATGGCTACACCTTC
CASRGGGVDYGYTF
>NA|TRBV7-9|15|TRBJ1-1|NA
TGTGCCAGCAGCTCACCCAAGCCCATGAACACTGAAGCTTTCTTT
CASSSPKPMNTEAFF
>NA|TRBV28|13|TRBJ1-2|NA
TGTGCCAGCTGTAGGGCCTTTTACTATGGCTACACCTTC
CASCRAFYYGYTF
>NA|TRBV4-1|13|TRBJ2-5|few
TGCGCCAGCAGCCAAGTCCCCAAAGAGACCCAGTACTTC
CASSQVPKETQYF